The 17 T cell receptor beta chains presented below share a single source sample, sequenced in a study of blood T cell repertoires in COVID-19. Repertoires were generated with immunoSEQ multiplex PCR, while TCRdb's copy carries only in-frame clones and drops some. The sample gives more than 95,000 clones, about 89% of which show up once; 4.5% to 5.5% is in the top ten. Specimen: peripheral blood. Receptors originate from a human donor in a cohort sampled during active COVID-19.

This rearrangement joins TRBV6-6 to TRBJ1-6, with unresolved D. The germline V gene has CDR1 MNHNY and CDR2 SVGAGI (reference sequence). The germline V and J ends were trimmed by 7 bases and 0 bases, with 13 bases remaining between them. There are 16 residues in the CDR3. CDR3 loop: CASTNEWSSYNSPLHF. The CDR3 region has the DNA TGTGCCAGCACTAACGAGTGGAGCTCCTATAATTCACCCCTCCACTTT.

This clone appeared once. The V and J genes are TRBV5-6 and TRBJ2-7; D is perhaps TRBD1 (6 bases). This CDR3 is 14 amino acids long. In germline, CDR1 is SGHDT, CDR2 YYEEEE. Deletions cut 4 bases from V and 3 bases from J, with 14 bases between. The CDR3 loop reads CASSQSGHHYEQYF. The CDR3, as DNA: TGTGCCAGCAGCCAATCGGGACACCACTACGAGCAGTACTTC.

V is TRBV6-2 or TRBV6-3 and J is TRBJ1-1, with D maybe TRBD1 (6 bases). The ends were cut back, 4 bases at V and 6 bases at J, with 12 bases in the middle. This CDR3 region has 13 residues. Germline V gene lookup returns CDR1 MNHEY and CDR2 SVGEGT. CDR3 bases: TGTGCCAGCAGTTCGCTTACAGGGCCTGAAGCTTTCTTT. Amino acid sequence: CASSSLTGPEAFF.

The chain is built from TRBV3-1 (or the pseudogene TRBV3-2) and TRBJ1-6; 8 nucleotides agree with TRBD1. CDR1 LGHDT and CDR2 YNNKEL come from the germline V gene (reference sequence). V shed 4 bases, J shed 6 bases, and the junction held 5 bases outside the gene matches. The CDR3 extends over 15 amino acids. Here the CDR3 reads CASSPGDRSNSPLHF. CDR3 bases: TGTGCCAGCAGCCCCGGGGACAGGTCTAATTCACCCCTCCACTTT.

V and J are TRBV7-6 and TRBJ2-5; 8 bases fit TRBD2. The J segment lost 2 bases and the V segment lost 5 bases, leaving 4 bases of the junction unmatched. Germline CDR1 SGHVS, CDR2 FNYEAQ. CDR3 length: 14 amino acids. CDR3 DNA: TGTGCCAGCAGCAGAACTAGCGGACAAGAGACCCAGTACTTC. Translating gives CASSRTSGQETQYF.

This clone appeared once. The CDR3 reads CASKPQKNTGELFF. Written as DNA, the CDR3 is TGTGCCAGCAAACCCCAGAAGAACACCGGGGAGCTGTTTTTT. The chain employs TRBV28 and TRBJ2-2; no definite D call. This CDR3 spans 14 amino acids. The V gene lost 7 bases and the J gene lost 1 base, with 10 bases spanning the gap. The germline gives CDR1 MDHEN, CDR2 SYDVKM.

The chain links TRBV4-1 to TRBJ2-1; D is perhaps TRBD2 (5 bases). CDR1 is MGHRA, CDR2 YSYEKL, per germline. V lost 0 bases, J lost 15 bases, and 21 bases lay in between. This CDR3 is built from 15 residues. The CDR3 DNA is TGCGCCAGCAGCCAAGATTCGTTGAGTGAGGGAAAGACGTTCTTC. Translated: CASSQDSLSEGKTFF.

The V call is TRBV11-2, the J call TRBJ2-7, with 8 bases matching TRBD1. The CDR3 covers 14 residues. J lost 3 bases, V lost 5 bases, and 6 bases had no gene match. CDR1 is SGHAT, CDR2 FQNNGV, per germline. Here the CDR3 DNA reads TGTGCCAGCAGCAGAGGACAGGGAGGCTACGAGCAGTACTTC. Its protein product is CASSRGQGGYEQYF. The full variable domain, rest sourced from reference TRBV11-2 and TRBJ2-7, is EAGVAQSPRYKIIEKRQSVAFWCNPISGHATLYWYQQILGQGPKLLIQFQNNGVVDDSQLPKDRFSAERLKGVDSTLKIQPAKLEDSAVYLCASSRGQGGYEQYFGPGTRLTVT.

The chain uses TRBV7-2 and TRBJ1-2; D not resolved. The germline CDR1 and CDR2 sequences are SGHTA and FQGNSA. The CDR3 contains 14 residues. Trimming took off 7 bases at V and 10 bases at J, with 22 bases between the two ends. CDR3 residues: CASTLDRWTMLYTF. The CDR3 bases are TGTGCCAGCACCCTAGATCGGTGGACTATGCTCTACACCTTC.

V gene TRBV25-1 combines with J gene TRBJ1-3, with unresolved D. Per the germline V gene, CDR1 is MGHDK and CDR2 is SYGVNS. This CDR3 comprises 15 residues. V shed 4 bases and J shed 6 bases, with 16 bases lying between them. The DNA for the CDR3 is TGTGCCAGCAGTGTCGGGAGCTATGTGGAAAACACCATATATTTT. Translated, it gives CASSVGSYVENTIYF.

J is TRBJ2-2 and V is TRBV18, with 7 bases lining up with TRBD2. The germline gives CDR1 KGHSH, CDR2 LQKENI. The V gene end was trimmed by 3 bases and the J gene end by 2 bases; junction bases not matched to a gene: 3. CDR3 length: 15 amino acids. This CDR3 is CASSPLADNTGELFF. CDR3 coding DNA: TGTGCCAGCTCACCTCTAGCGGATAACACCGGGGAGCTGTTTTTT.

The V and J genes are TRBV4-1 and TRBJ1-2, with 8 bases fitting TRBD1. V was pared by 0 bases and J by 6 bases, with 9 bases of the junction left unmatched. The CDR3 loop spans 16 amino acids. CDR1 and CDR2 from the germline V gene are MGHRA and YSYEKL. The CDR3 spells CASSQEAGQGADGYTF. The CDR3 DNA is TGCGCCAGCAGCCAAGAGGCTGGGCAGGGGGCGGATGGCTACACCTTC.

The chain uses TRBV3-1 (or the pseudogene TRBV3-2) and TRBJ2-3; 7 bases are shared with TRBD2. Germline values: CDR1 LGHDT, CDR2 YNNKEL (reference sequence). This CDR3 has 15 amino acids. After removal of 7 bases from V and 1 base from J, the junction contained 8 bases not matched to a gene. The CDR3 spells CASNDGTIRTDTQYF. As DNA, the CDR3 is TGTGCCAGCAACGACGGGACTATTCGCACAGATACGCAGTATTTT.

This rearrangement joins TRBV6-2 or TRBV6-3 to TRBJ1-5; a weak D match, TRBD1 (6 bases). Germline V gene data show CDR1 as MNHEY and CDR2 as SVGEGT. CDR3 length equals 15 residues. V was pared by 4 bases and J by 7 bases, with 17 bases between. CDR3 nucleotide sequence: TGTGCCAGCAGTTTCAAGGTGAGGGGGAACCAGCCCCAGCATTTT. Translating gives CASSFKVRGNQPQHF.

V and J are TRBV5-4 and TRBJ2-5; D is possibly TRBD1 (5 bases). The CDR3 extends over 11 amino acids. Germline V gives CDR1 SGHNT, CDR2 YYREEE (reference sequence). V was cut by 9 bases and J by 4 bases, with 10 bases left in between. The CDR3 loop reads CATGLGETQYF. The CDR3 nucleotides read TGTGCCACAGGGTTGGGAGAGACCCAGTACTTC.

The table lists this clone with a count of one. The chain has TRBV18 and TRBJ1-5; D gene uncertain. This CDR3 has 14 amino acids. V was shortened by 5 bases and J by 10 bases, with 18 bases between the two germline ends. CDR1 is KGHSH, CDR2 LQKENI, per germline. This chain's CDR3 is CASSNTRGVGPQHF. DNA of the CDR3: TGTGCCAGCTCAAATACGCGGGGTGTGGGTCCCCAGCATTTT.

The V call is TRBV11-3, the J call TRBJ2-2; D is unresolved. This CDR3 spans 15 amino acids. V was pared by 5 bases and J by 5 bases, with 15 bases between. The germline gives CDR1 SGHNT, CDR2 YENEEA. The chain's CDR3 is CASSPGWLKTGELFF. CDR3 in DNA: TGTGCCAGCAGCCCGGGTTGGTTAAAGACCGGGGAGCTGTTTTTT.